This TCR beta chain was sequenced for a study of shared clonotypes between healthy human individuals. Study background: Donors consisted of a couple of women and three men between 18 and 49. Three plates each covered CD4 naive and memory; CD8 naive two, CD8 memory one. Study-wide points: Relative to memory subsets, naive subsets generally showed larger estimated richness.

Worth noting for this clone: Its target is unknown.

V was shortened by 5 bases and J by 4 bases, with 15 bases between the two germline ends. The CDR3 contains 14 residues. Germline CDR1 and CDR2: MNHEY and SMNVEV (reference sequence). CD8 cells classed as naive were CD45RO-negative and positively selected for CCR7, excluding terminally differentiated effector memory CD45RA+ cells. Only Caucasian adults living in Nashville, Tennessee made up the donor group. Here immunoSEQ multiplex PCR was the method, and the copy in TCRdb shows in-frame clones only, minus some. The repertoire has some 2 million clones, about 95% of them found once; the top ten carry under 1.5%.

The V call is TRBV27, the J call TRBJ2-7; TRBD2 might be the D (5 bases). The source material was naive CD8+ T cells sorted from blood. This receptor was taken from a man aged 18 to 29 in good health. CDR3 nucleotide sequence: TGTGCCAGCAGTCCCAGTACTAGAGGGTACGAGCAGTACTTC. It yields the protein CASSPSTRGYEQYF.